Each of the 8 T cell receptor beta chains below was sequenced from the same sample in a study of blood T cell repertoires in COVID-19. Produced via immunoSEQ multiplex PCR; TCRdb's table is partial and in-frame only. The sample carries tens of thousands of clones, about 80% recorded once. Sequenced input: peripheral blood. Source of these receptors: a man older than 75 with active COVID-19.

This clone qualifies as medium-sized. The gene calls are TRBV9 and TRBJ1-6, with D possibly being TRBD1 (5 bases). The length of the CDR3 is 15 residues. Trimming stripped 0 bases from V and 8 bases from J, with 12 bases between. CDR1 and CDR2 (germline): SGDLS, YYNGEE. Written as DNA, the CDR3 is TGTGCCAGCAGCGTAGGGGGGGTTTCCCATTCACCCCTCCACTTT. It encodes CASSVGGVSHSPLHF.

This chain uses TRBV30 with TRBJ1-6; a possible D gene is TRBD1 (5 bases). The length of the CDR3 is 14 residues. V was pared by 4 bases and J by 8 bases, with 15 bases between. CDR1 is GTSNPN, CDR2 SVGIG, per germline (reference sequence). The CDR3 DNA reads as TGTGCCTGGATGGCTCGGCCCAGGGATTCACCCCTCCACTTT. The encoded protein is CAWMARPRDSPLHF.

V is TRBV19 and J is TRBJ2-3, with TRBD2 matching 8 bases. The germline CDR1 and CDR2 sequences are LNHDA and SQIVND (reference sequence). There are 14 residues in the CDR3. The V segment lost 6 bases and the J segment 0 bases; nucleotides outside the gene matches: 2. CDR3 sequence reads: CASSGRASTDTQYF. In DNA, the CDR3 is TGTGCCAGTAGCGGGAGGGCTAGCACAGATACGCAGTATTTT.

The J gene is TRBJ1-5, the V gene TRBV5-5; 8 nucleotides align to TRBD1. CDR3 length: 14 residues. Germline values: CDR1 SGHKS, CDR2 YYEKEE (reference sequence). Germline trimming cut 3 bases from V and 4 bases from J; bases unmatched to any gene: 3. This CDR3 is CASSWDRTNQPQHF. The CDR3 DNA follows: TGTGCCAGCAGCTGGGACAGGACTAATCAGCCCCAGCATTTT.

The rearrangement uses TRBV7-2 and TRBJ1-2; 7 bases are a match to TRBD1. The germline V gene has CDR1 SGHTA and CDR2 FQGNSA. Unmatched junction bases numbered 2, after V lost 0 bases and J lost 7 bases. This CDR3 comprises 13 residues. CDR3 in DNA: TGTGCCAGCAGCTTAGCCCGGGACAGTGGCTACACCTTC. It encodes CASSLARDSGYTF. Together with reference TRBV7-2 and TRBJ1-2, the CDR3 gives the full variable domain: GAGVSQSPSNKVTEKGKDVELRCDPISGHTALYWYRQSLGQGLEFLIYFQGNSAPDKSGLPSDRFSAERTGGSVSTLTIQRTQQEDSAVYLCASSLARDSGYTFGSGTRLTVV.

This sequence joins TRBV12-3 or TRBV12-4 and TRBJ2-7; the D is unclear. With 6 bases removed from V and 2 bases from J, the gap between germline ends came to 11 bases. The CDR3 totals 13 residues. CDR3 amino acids: CASSYSITYEQYF. The CDR3, as DNA: TGTGCCAGCAGCTACTCTATTACCTACGAGCAGTACTTC.

The chain uses TRBV25-1 and TRBJ2-7, with D perhaps TRBD2 (7 bases). Deletions cut 5 bases from V and 5 bases from J, with 13 bases between. The germline gives CDR1 MGHDK, CDR2 SYGVNS. The CDR3 contains 13 residues. This CDR3 reads CASSQTGGHEQYF. The CDR3, as DNA: TGTGCCAGCAGTCAAACGGGGGGCCACGAGCAGTACTTC.

J is TRBJ1-2 and V is TRBV6-2 or TRBV6-3; no firm D call. V was cut by 2 bases and J by 8 bases, with 12 bases left in between. There are 13 residues in the CDR3. Germline-derived CDR1 and CDR2 are MNHEY and SVGEGT. The CDR3 sequence: CASSYPQVVGYTF. In nucleotides, the CDR3 is TGTGCCAGCAGTTACCCCCAGGTGGTCGGCTACACCTTC.